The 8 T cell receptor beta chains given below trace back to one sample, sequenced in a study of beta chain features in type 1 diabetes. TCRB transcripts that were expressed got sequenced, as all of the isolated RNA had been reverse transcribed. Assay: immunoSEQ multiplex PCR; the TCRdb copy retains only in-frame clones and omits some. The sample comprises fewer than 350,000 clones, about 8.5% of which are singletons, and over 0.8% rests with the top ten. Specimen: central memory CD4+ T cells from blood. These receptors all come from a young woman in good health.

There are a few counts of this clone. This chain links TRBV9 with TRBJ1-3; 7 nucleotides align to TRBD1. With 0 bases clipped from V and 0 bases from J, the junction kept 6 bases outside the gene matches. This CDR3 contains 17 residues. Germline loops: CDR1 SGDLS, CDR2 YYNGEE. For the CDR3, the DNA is TGTGCCAGCAGCGTAGACCCGACAGGGTACTCTGGAAACACCATATATTTT. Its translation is CASSVDPTGYSGNTIYF.

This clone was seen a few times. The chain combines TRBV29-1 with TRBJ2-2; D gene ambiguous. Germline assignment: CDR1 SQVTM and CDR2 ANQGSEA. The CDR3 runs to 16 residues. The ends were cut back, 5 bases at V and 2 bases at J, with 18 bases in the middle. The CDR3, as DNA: TGCAGCGTTCTTGACTCAACCACTTTAAACACCGGGGAGCTGTTTTTT. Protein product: CSVLDSTTLNTGELFF.

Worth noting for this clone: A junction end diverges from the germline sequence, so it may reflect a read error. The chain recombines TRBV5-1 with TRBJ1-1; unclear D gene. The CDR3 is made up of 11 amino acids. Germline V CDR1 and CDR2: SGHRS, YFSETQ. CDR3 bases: TGCGCCAGCAGCTCAAACAGTGAAGCTTTCTTT. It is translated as CASSSNSEAFF.

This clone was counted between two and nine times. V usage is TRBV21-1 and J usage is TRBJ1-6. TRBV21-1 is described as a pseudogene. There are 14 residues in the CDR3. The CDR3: CASSFPGPSRALHF. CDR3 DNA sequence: TGTGCCAGCAGTTTTCCGGGACCCTCGAGGGCCCTCCACTTT.

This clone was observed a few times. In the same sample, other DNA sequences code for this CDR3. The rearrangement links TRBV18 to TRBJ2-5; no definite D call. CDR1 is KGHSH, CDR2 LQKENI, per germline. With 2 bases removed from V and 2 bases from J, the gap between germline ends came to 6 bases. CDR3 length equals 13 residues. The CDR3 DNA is TGTGCCAGCTCACCAGGTCTTCAAGAGACCCAGTACTTC. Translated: CASSPGLQETQYF.

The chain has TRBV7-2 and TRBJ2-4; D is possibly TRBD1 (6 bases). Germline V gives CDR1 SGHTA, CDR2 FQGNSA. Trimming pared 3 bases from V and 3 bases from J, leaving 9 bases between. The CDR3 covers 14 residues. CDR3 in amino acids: CASSFRDNKNIQYF. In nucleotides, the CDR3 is TGTGCCAGCAGCTTCCGGGACAACAAAAACATTCAGTACTTC. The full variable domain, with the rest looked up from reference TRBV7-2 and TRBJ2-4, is GAGVSQSPSNKVTEKGKDVELRCDPISGHTALYWYRQSLGQGLEFLIYFQGNSAPDKSGLPSDRFSAERTGGSVSTLTIQRTQQEDSAVYLCASSFRDNKNIQYFGAGTRLSVL.

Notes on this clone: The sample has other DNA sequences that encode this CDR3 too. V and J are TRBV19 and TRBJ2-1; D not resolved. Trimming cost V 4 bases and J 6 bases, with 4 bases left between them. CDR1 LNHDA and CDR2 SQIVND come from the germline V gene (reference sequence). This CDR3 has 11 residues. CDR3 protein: CASSTVNEQFF. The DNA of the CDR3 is TGTGCCAGTAGTACAGTCAATGAGCAGTTCTTC. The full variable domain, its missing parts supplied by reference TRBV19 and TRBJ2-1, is DGGITQSPKYLFRKEGQNVTLSCEQNLNHDAMYWYRQDPGQGLRLIYYSQIVNDFQKGDIAEGYSVSREKKESFPLTVTSAQKNPTAFYLCASSTVNEQFFGPGTRLTVL.

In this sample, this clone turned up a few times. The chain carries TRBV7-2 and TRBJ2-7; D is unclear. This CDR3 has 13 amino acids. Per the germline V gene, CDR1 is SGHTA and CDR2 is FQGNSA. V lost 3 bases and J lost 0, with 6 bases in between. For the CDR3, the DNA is TGTGCCAGCAGCTTTTTGGCCTCCTACGAGCAGTACGTC. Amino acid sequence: CASSFLASYEQYV.